These 29 T cell receptor beta chains originate from one sample sequenced in a study of blood T cell repertoires in COVID-19. TCRdb keeps only in-frame clones here, not all; method: immunoSEQ multiplex PCR. The sample records about 210,000 clones, more than 85% being singletons. Sequencing was performed on peripheral blood. Receptor source: a man aged 35-49 years with acute or convalescent COVID-19.

This sequence joins TRBV27 and TRBJ2-7; D perhaps matches TRBD2 (6 bases). This CDR3 is 15 amino acids long. Germline lookup yields CDR1 MNHEY and CDR2 SMNVEV (reference sequence). Trimming took 6 bases from V and 0 from J, leaving 15 bases between them. CDR3: CASSGRGGSSYEQYF. CDR3 DNA sequence: TGTGCCAGCAGCGGGCGGGGCGGATCCTCCTACGAGCAGTACTTC.

Points on this clone: Other DNA sequences in this specimen translate into the identical CDR3. The genes are TRBV27 and TRBJ2-2; weak D call: TRBD1 (6 bases). The V gene lost 6 bases and the J gene lost 2 bases, with 10 bases spanning the gap. The CDR3 is 14 residues long. Germline V gene sequence: CDR1 MNHEY, CDR2 SMNVEV (reference sequence). This CDR3 reads CASSLQGNTGELFF. The CDR3 DNA sequence: TGTGCCAGCAGCCTACAGGGTAACACCGGGGAGCTGTTTTTT.

The rearrangement uses TRBV4-2 and TRBJ2-7; 10 bases match TRBD2. Germline V lookup: CDR1 LGHNA, CDR2 YNFKEQ. The CDR3 extends over 19 amino acids. J was trimmed by 7 bases and V by 1 base; bases with no gene match: 19. The CDR3 loop is CASSQGGWRTSGKSGEQYF. CDR3 in DNA: TGTGCCAGCAGCCAAGGAGGGTGGAGAACTAGCGGGAAAAGTGGGGAGCAGTACTTC.

The sample holds one count of this clone. This chain connects TRBV30 to TRBJ1-1; D gene uncertain. The CDR3 spans 15 residues. From germline, CDR1 is GTSNPN and CDR2 SVGIG (reference sequence). V dropped 3 bases and J dropped 4 bases, with 18 bases sitting between them. CDR3 protein: CAWSASLVSVTEAFF. CDR3 bases: TGTGCCTGGAGCGCCTCTCTAGTCTCGGTCACTGAAGCTTTCTTT.

The genes are TRBV28 and TRBJ2-1; D gene uncertain. The CDR3 covers 12 residues. V was cut by 5 bases and J by 4 bases, with 6 bases left in between. Germline values: CDR1 MDHEN, CDR2 SYDVKM. In DNA form, the CDR3 reads TGTGCCAGCAGTGTAGAGTACAATGAGCAGTTCTTC. Translation: CASSVEYNEQFF. Combining the CDR3 with reference TRBV28 and TRBJ2-1 gives the whole variable domain DVKVTQSSRYLVKRTGEKVFLECVQDMDHENMFWYRQDPGLGLRLIYFSYDVKMKEKGDIPEGYSVSREKKERFSLILESASTNQTSMYLCASSVEYNEQFFGPGTRLTVL.

The chain carries TRBV7-9 and TRBJ2-7; 7 bases match TRBD2. CDR3 size: 15 residues. The trim removed 3 bases at V and 3 bases at J, leaving 8 bases unmatched. The germline gives CDR1 SEHNR, CDR2 FQNEAQ (reference sequence). The CDR3 DNA reads as TGTGCCAGCAGCTTTGGGCTGGGGGGGGACTACGAGCAGTACTTC. Encoded protein: CASSFGLGGDYEQYF.

CDR3 protein: CASSFSRTELTGELFF. Here the CDR3 DNA reads TGTGCCAGCAGCTTTAGTCGGACAGAGCTCACCGGGGAGCTGTTTTTT. The gene calls are TRBV11-2 and TRBJ2-2, with a possible D match to TRBD1 (6 bases). Deletions cut 3 bases from V and 4 bases from J, with 15 bases between. CDR1 is SGHAT and CDR2 is FQNNGV in the germline V gene. The CDR3 is made up of 16 amino acids.

V and J are TRBV6-5 and TRBJ2-1; TRBD2 matches 11 bases. Germline loops: CDR1 MNHEY, CDR2 SVGAGI. Trimming cost V 6 bases and J 4 bases; bases outside gene matches: 5. The CDR3 spans 15 residues. CDR3 residues: CASRISGRGYNEQFF. In DNA, the CDR3 is TGTGCCAGCAGAATTAGCGGGAGGGGTTACAATGAGCAGTTCTTC.

The chain recombines TRBV19 with TRBJ2-7, with D hard to call. This CDR3 contains 13 residues. Trimming cost V 4 bases and J 9 bases, with 16 bases left between them. CDR1 and CDR2 (germline): LNHDA, SQIVND (reference sequence). DNA of the CDR3: TGTGCCAGTAGTAGGGCCGGTCTCGTTGGGCAGTACTTC. Translated: CASSRAGLVGQYF.

The chain recombines TRBV27 with TRBJ1-1; 8 bases map to TRBD1. The CDR3 has 14 residues. CDR1 and CDR2 from the germline V gene are MNHEY and SMNVEV (reference sequence). Trimming cost V 2 bases and J 5 bases; bases outside gene matches: 4. CDR3 nucleotide sequence: TGTGCCAGCAGTTTAACCAGGACAGGGACTGAAGCTTTCTTT. Translating it yields CASSLTRTGTEAFF.

The V call is TRBV6-5, the J call TRBJ2-1; TRBD1 agrees at 7 bases. The CDR3 has 12 residues. The ends lost 6 bases at V and 14 bases at J; junction bases unmatched: 10. The germline V gene has CDR1 MNHEY and CDR2 SVGAGI. DNA for the CDR3: TGTGCCAGCAGACGACTGACAGGGTCGAAGTTCTTC. This sequence encodes CASRRLTGSKFF.

In its sample, this clone was seen once. CDR3 in DNA: TGTGCCAGCTCACCACAAGGGCAGGGGATCTACAATGAGCAGTTCTTC. Translated, it gives CASSPQGQGIYNEQFF. V is TRBV18 and J is TRBJ2-1; D perhaps matches TRBD1 (6 bases). The CDR3 has 16 amino acids. CDR1 is KGHSH and CDR2 is LQKENI in the germline V gene. The V and J ends lost 1 base and 3 bases respectively, with 13 bases between them.

This clone came up once. The CDR3 DNA follows: TGTGCCAGCAGCTTAGCGGGCAATGAGCAGTTCTTC. Its protein is CASSLAGNEQFF. The J gene is TRBJ2-1, the V gene TRBV13; D gene unclear. Trimming pared 1 base from V and 6 bases from J, leaving 4 bases between. This CDR3 region has 12 residues. Germline CDR1 PRHDT, CDR2 FYEKMQ (reference sequence).

V is TRBV7-8 and J is TRBJ2-7; 10 nucleotides align to TRBD1. V shed 7 bases, J shed 0 bases, and the junction held 9 bases outside the gene matches. This CDR3 spans 16 amino acids. CDR1 SGHVS and CDR2 FQNEAQ come from the germline V gene. Written as DNA, the CDR3 is TGTGCCAGCACTCCTGGGACAGGGGTTATCTCCTACGAGCAGTACTTC. It is translated as CASTPGTGVISYEQYF.

The genes are TRBV4-1 and TRBJ2-5; D is perhaps TRBD1 (5 bases). The CDR3 covers 14 residues. Germline CDR1 is MGHRA and CDR2 is YSYEKL. The V end was cut by 5 bases, the J end by 5 bases, with 15 bases between. CDR3 sequence: CASSYRQNSETQYF. CDR3 sequence (DNA): TGCGCCAGCAGCTACAGACAGAACTCGGAGACCCAGTACTTC.

The rearrangement links TRBV27 to TRBJ2-1; a possible D gene is TRBD1 (5 bases). With 6 bases removed from V and 12 bases from J, the gap between germline ends came to 21 bases. Germline loops: CDR1 MNHEY, CDR2 SMNVEV (reference sequence). The CDR3 loop spans 14 amino acids. The CDR3 bases are TGTGCCAGCAGCCACCAAATAGGGGCCTCAGGGCAGTTCTTC. Translation gives CASSHQIGASGQFF.

The chain combines TRBV5-1 with TRBJ2-4; 14 bases are a match to TRBD2. The CDR3 runs to 22 residues. The ends lost 1 base at V and 1 base at J; junction bases unmatched: 16. Germline loops: CDR1 SGHRS, CDR2 YFSETQ. The CDR3 region has the DNA TGCGCCAGCAGCTTGCGGAATAAGCCGGGACTAGCGGGGGAAATTGCCAAAAACATTCAGTACTTC. Its protein is CASSLRNKPGLAGEIAKNIQYF.

V usage is TRBV25-1 and J usage is TRBJ2-1, with 10 bases aligning to TRBD1. V dropped 2 bases and J dropped 8; count of bases not matched to a gene: 6. From germline, CDR1 is MGHDK and CDR2 SYGVNS. The CDR3 contains 15 residues. The CDR3 DNA sequence: TGTGCCAGCAGTGAACCCCTGGGACAGGGGTATGAGCAGTTCTTC. Protein product: CASSEPLGQGYEQFF.

This clone occurred once. The rearrangement joins TRBV19 to TRBJ1-3; D may be TRBD1 (6 bases). This CDR3 comprises 15 residues. Germline V gene sequence: CDR1 LNHDA, CDR2 SQIVND (reference sequence). Trimming shortened V by 2 bases and J by 1 base, and 9 bases separated the two germline ends. CDR3 DNA: TGTGCCAGTAGTATAACAAGGGGGTCTGGAAACACCATATATTTT. Amino acids: CASSITRGSGNTIYF.

This chain connects TRBV9 to TRBJ1-2, with 8 bases identical to TRBD1. There are 15 residues in the CDR3. CDR1 and CDR2 (germline): SGDLS, YYNGEE. With 0 bases clipped from V and 4 bases from J, the junction kept 5 bases outside the gene matches. The CDR3 protein is CASSVVPGGSYGYTF. In DNA, the CDR3 is TGTGCCAGCAGCGTAGTCCCAGGGGGCAGCTATGGCTACACCTTC.

The rearrangement joins TRBV7-2 to TRBJ2-1; 8 bases are a match to TRBD2. V was clipped by 5 bases and J by 4 bases; unmatched bases: 7. CDR1 and CDR2 (germline): SGHTA, FQGNSA. This CDR3 comprises 15 residues. CDR3 residues: CASSPWTSRYNEQFF. The CDR3 coding sequence is TGTGCCAGCAGCCCCTGGACTAGCCGTTACAATGAGCAGTTCTTC.

This chain links TRBV7-9 with TRBJ2-7; a weak D match, TRBD1 (6 bases). The germline V and J ends were trimmed by 5 bases and 3 bases, with 17 bases remaining between them. The germline CDR1 and CDR2 sequences are SEHNR and FQNEAQ (reference sequence). The CDR3 runs to 15 residues. CDR3 region: CASSPTRGAIYEQYF. CDR3 DNA sequence: TGTGCCAGCAGCCCCACCAGGGGCGCGATCTACGAGCAGTACTTC.

V usage is TRBV3-1 (or the pseudogene TRBV3-2) and J usage is TRBJ1-1; D unclear. V was pared by 3 bases and J by 8 bases, with 10 bases between. Germline-derived CDR1 and CDR2 are LGHDT and YNNKEL (reference sequence). The CDR3 is made up of 12 amino acids. The CDR3 protein is CASSHRTEEAFF. The CDR3 DNA reads as TGTGCCAGCAGCCACCGCACCGAGGAAGCTTTCTTT.

The gene calls are TRBV27 and TRBJ2-3; D remains ambiguous. In germline, CDR1 is MNHEY, CDR2 SMNVEV (reference sequence). The CDR3 runs 17 residues. V gave up 6 bases and J gave up 5 bases, with 24 bases separating them. This chain's CDR3 is CASRSPYEGRSRDTQYF. CDR3 nucleotides: TGTGCCAGCAGATCACCCTATGAAGGCAGGTCAAGAGATACGCAGTATTTT.

The chain carries TRBV7-3 and TRBJ2-1; TRBD2 aligns across 11 bases. CDR3 size: 15 residues. Germline assignment: CDR1 SGHTA and CDR2 FQGTGA. Trimming cost V 3 bases and J 10 bases; bases outside gene matches: 8. CDR3 loop: CASSFGTSGRDEQFF. The CDR3 DNA reads TGTGCCAGCAGCTTCGGGACTAGCGGCCGAGACGAGCAGTTCTTC.

Only one count was recorded for this clone. The rearrangement links TRBV11-3 to TRBJ2-1; 12 nucleotides align to TRBD2. V was clipped by 7 bases and J by 9 bases; unmatched bases: 4. The CDR3 totals 13 residues. From germline, CDR1 is SGHNT and CDR2 YENEEA. This chain's CDR3 is CASKASGRVEQFF. DNA for the CDR3: TGTGCCAGCAAGGCTAGCGGGAGGGTTGAGCAGTTCTTC. Supplemented by reference TRBV11-3 and TRBJ2-1, the full variable domain reads EAGVVQSPRYKIIEKKQPVAFWCNPISGHNTLYWYLQNLGQGPELLIRYENEEAVDDSQLPKDRFSAERLKGVDSTLKIQPAELGDSAVYLCASKASGRVEQFFGPGTRLTVL.

This clone occurred a few times. This chain uses TRBV27 with TRBJ2-7; 13 positions match TRBD2. The J segment lost 5 bases and the V segment lost 6 bases, leaving 13 bases of the junction unmatched. The CDR3 is 17 residues long. Germline V gene data show CDR1 as MNHEY and CDR2 as SMNVEV (reference sequence). CDR3 loop: CASRNGTSGIAGHEQYF. CDR3 nucleotides: TGTGCCAGCAGAAATGGGACTAGCGGGATAGCCGGGCACGAGCAGTACTTC.

This clone came up once. The chain employs TRBV7-3 and TRBJ2-1, with 10 nucleotides matching TRBD2. There are 15 residues in the CDR3. The germline V gene has CDR1 SGHTA and CDR2 FQGTGA. With V trimmed by 5 bases and J by 8 bases, 9 bases remained unmatched. The CDR3 here is CASSPQAGGADEQFF. The CDR3 DNA reads as TGTGCCAGCAGCCCCCAAGCGGGAGGGGCGGATGAGCAGTTCTTC.

The V call is TRBV4-3, the J call TRBJ2-6; D uncertain. Germline CDR1 is LGHNA and CDR2 is YSLEER. V was cut by 0 bases and J by 0 bases, with 6 bases left in between. The CDR3 extends over 16 amino acids. The CDR3 reads CASSQDLYSGANVLTF. The CDR3 DNA sequence: TGCGCCAGCAGCCAAGATTTGTACTCTGGGGCCAACGTCCTGACTTTC.